The TCR beta chain described here comes from a study of blood T cell repertoires in COVID-19. Across the study: The analysed material was cDNA or gDNA that came from T cells, B-cell-depleted T cells, or PBMCs.

This CDR3 comprises 19 residues. Trimming stripped 1 base from V and 0 bases from J, with 16 bases between. Germline lookup yields CDR1 LNHDA and CDR2 SQIVND (reference sequence). In the original processing: For nucleated cells, counts were estimated from reference gene primer amplification. Produced via immunoSEQ multiplex PCR; TCRdb's table is partial and in-frame only. V and J calls and clone size are those listed in that table; D and trimming were worked out from the DNA. The data hold about 380,000 clones, with roughly 90% observed a single time. V usage is TRBV19 and J usage is TRBJ1-6; D is uncertain. Sequencing was carried out using peripheral blood. This clonotype was obtained from a man aged 35 to 55 with acute or convalescent COVID-19. The CDR3 region has the DNA TGTGCCAGTAGTATAGTTGGCCTAAGGAGGAGCTCCTATAATTCACCCCTCCACTTT. Translation: CASSIVGLRRSSYNSPLHF.